The clone carrying this T cell receptor (beta chain) was picked up many times. The antigen is undetermined. V was cut by 2 bases and J by 2 bases, with 13 bases left in between. CDR3 size: 15 residues. Germline V lookup: CDR1 SGHRS, CDR2 YFSETQ. The sample originates from a study of regulatory T cells in long-lasting Graves disease. Time point meaning: newly diagnosed GD, antithyroid drugs for less than 3 months. RNA from PBMCs was the source of the TCR library. Broader study findings: The TCR repertoire of persistent Graves' patients was less diverse than that of newly diagnosed ones.

Libraries of TCR beta came from iRepertoire HTBI primers plus Arm-PCR of CDR3 regions. Each CDR3 protein gets one entry after TCRdb re-called the multiplex PCR reads with MiXCR. The data contain around 400,000 distinct CDR3 sequences, roughly a sixth of them singletons. This TCR derives from a female donor with Graves disease. The J gene is TRBJ1-1, the V gene TRBV5-1; no firm D call. The sequences come from peripheral blood mononuclear cells (PBMCs), collected at new diagnosis, from a patient treated with antithyroid drugs. CDR3 residues: CASSLGYGPNTEAFF. CDR3 coding DNA: TGCGCCAGCAGCTTAGGGTACGGACCCAACACTGAAGCTTTCTTT.